This TCR beta chain was recorded in a study of STAT5B mutations in CD4+ large granular lymphocyte leukemia. Study observations and caveats: CD4-sorted patient repertoires seemed more clonal than healthy CD4+ repertoires.

Buffy coats from healthy blood donors served as controls. The CDR3 sequence is 15 residues long. The data were produced by immunoSEQ multiplex PCR, yet TCRdb's version contains in-frame clones alone and is incomplete. The sample includes about 45,000 clones, roughly 85% of them seen just once. About this clone: Its antigen is currently unknown.

The sequencing input was CD4+ T cells from blood buffy coats. The receptor's source is a human donor in good health. The J gene is TRBJ2-7, the V gene TRBV21-1; the D call in the table, TRBD1, was not verified against the DNA. TRBV21-1 is noted as a pseudogene. Here the CDR3 reads CASSKEVRGNYEQYF. The DNA for the CDR3 is TGTGCCAGCAGCAAAGAGGTCAGGGGAAATTACGAGCAGTACTTC.